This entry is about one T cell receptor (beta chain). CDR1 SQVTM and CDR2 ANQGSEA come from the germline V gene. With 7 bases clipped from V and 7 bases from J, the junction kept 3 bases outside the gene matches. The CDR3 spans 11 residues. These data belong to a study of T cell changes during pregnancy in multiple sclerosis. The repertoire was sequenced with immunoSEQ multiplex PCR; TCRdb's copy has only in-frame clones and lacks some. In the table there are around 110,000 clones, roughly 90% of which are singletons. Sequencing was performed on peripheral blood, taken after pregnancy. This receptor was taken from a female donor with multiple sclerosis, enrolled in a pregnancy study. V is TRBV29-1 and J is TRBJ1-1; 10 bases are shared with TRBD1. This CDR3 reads CSGDRGHEAFF. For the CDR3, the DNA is TGCAGCGGCGACAGGGGGCATGAAGCTTTCTTT. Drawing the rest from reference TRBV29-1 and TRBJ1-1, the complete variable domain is SAVISQKPSRDICQRGTSLTIQCQVDSQVTMMFWYRQQPGQSLTLIATANQGSEATYESGFVIDKFPISRPNLTFSTLTVSNMSPEDSSIYLCSGDRGHEAFFGQGTRLTVV.